The sequence of this T cell receptor (beta chain) was determined in a study of cytomegalovirus exposure and HLA in healthy donors. General study results and limits: The study found most TCR sequences rare, yet found some public TCRs in many donors.

This clone was found a few times. As yet, its antigen is unknown. Clones were sequenced by immunoSEQ multiplex PCR, and TCRdb holds only the in-frame ones, with some missing. The top ten clones hold just under 3% of a sample with around 220,000 clones, about 90% of them seen once. The CDR3 length is 14 residues. V lost 3 bases and J lost 10; bases outside the gene matches: 7. CDR1 is SGHRS and CDR2 is YFSETQ in the germline V gene. The specimen was PBMCs. The rearrangement uses TRBV5-1 and TRBJ2-1; TRBD2 agrees at 10 bases. This TCR was recovered from a woman between 18 and 30 years old in good health and CMV-seronegative. This chain's CDR3 is CASSSGERGGEQFF. The CDR3, as DNA: TGCGCCAGCAGCTCCGGTGAGCGGGGGGGAGAGCAGTTCTTC.